This T cell receptor (beta chain) was sequenced during a study of cytomegalovirus exposure and HLA in healthy donors. This PCR relied on a set of 60 Vbeta primers and 13 Jbeta primers. Measured with immunoSEQ multiplex PCR; TCRdb has only the in-frame clones, and not every one. The sample has about 77,000 clones, about 80% seen once. Overall study findings and caveats: Cytomegalovirus status was reportedly diagnosed by the classifier with high sensitivity and specificity. A previous analysis found most TCR beta V segments productive roughly 87% or roughly 30% of the time. Researchers reported from a later analysis that most CMV-associated TCR beta chains appeared HLA-restricted.

Concerning this clone itself: Its antigen remains unidentified.

Looked up from germline, CDR1 is SGHAT and CDR2 is FQNNGV. V gave up 5 bases and J gave up 1 base, with 11 bases separating them. This CDR3 has 15 residues. The gene calls are TRBV11-2 and TRBJ2-2; a weak D match, TRBD2 (6 bases). What was sequenced was PBMCs. This clonotype was sampled from a man aged 40-55 years in good health and CMV-seronegative. CDR3 region: CASSPWRGNTGELFF. The DNA for the CDR3 is TGTGCCAGCAGCCCATGGCGGGGGAACACCGGGGAGCTGTTTTTT.